Listed below are T cell receptor beta chains from one sample, sequenced in a study of T cell changes during pregnancy in multiple sclerosis. The assay was immunoSEQ multiplex PCR, and TCRdb's table has in-frame clones only and misses some. The repertoire has 70,000 to 95,000 clones, roughly 91% of them found once; the top ten carry just over 2.5%. This sample comprised peripheral blood, obtained after pregnancy. Source of these receptors: a female donor in good health, enrolled as a control in a pregnancy study. Both conserved end residues are part of each CDR3. A D gene is named only where the DNA matches it firmly. Rows may omit the clone size; those that give it use once, few, many or a size class.

j_call v_call d_call clone_size cdr3_aa cdr3_nt
TRBJ2-7 TRBV18 - - CASSPAAGYEQYF TGTGCCAGCTCACCCGCGGCGGGGTACGAGCAGTACTTC
TRBJ2-1 TRBV29-1 - - CTYRPPRVNEQFF TGCACCTACCGCCCCCCACGGGTTAATGAGCAGTTCTTC
TRBJ2-2 TRBV29-1 - - CSARRSGNTGELFF TGCAGCGCGCGTAGGAGCGGGAACACCGGGGAGCTGTTTTTT
TRBJ2-1 TRBV5-1 - few CASSVWATVTMTQFF TGCGCCAGCAGCGTGTGGGCAACAGTTACAATGACGCAGTTCTTC
TRBJ2-2 TRBV6-5 TRBD2 - CASCNSGGVELFF TGTGCCAGCTGCAATAGCGGGGGTGTGGAGCTGTTTTTT
TRBJ1-1 TRBV10-1 - few CASKMTANTEAFF TGCGCCAGCAAAATGACAGCGAACACTGAAGCTTTCTTT
TRBJ1-4 TRBV5-6 - - CASSLGAIKKLFF TGTGCCAGCAGCTTGGGGGCGATTAAAAAACTGTTTTTT
TRBJ2-7 TRBV18 TRBD1 - CASSKGSGTGTYEQYF TGTGCCAGCTCAAAGGGGTCCGGGACAGGCACCTACGAGCAGTACTTC
TRBJ2-7 TRBV5-4 - - CASRRDGVSTYEQYF TGTGCCAGCAGGCGGGATGGGGTATCAACCTACGAGCAGTACTTC
TRBJ2-1 TRBV7-2 - - CASSLGAWEYEQFF TGTGCCAGCAGCTTAGGGGCTTGGGAGTACGAGCAGTTCTTC
TRBJ2-7 TRBV7-3 TRBD2 once CASSPGLAGSEQYF TGTGCCAGCAGCCCGGGACTAGCGGGTTCCGAGCAGTACTTC
TRBJ2-2 TRBV7-7 - - CASSLGRNTGELFF TGTGCTAGCAGCTTAGGGAGAAACACCGGGGAGCTGTTTTTT
TRBJ2-5 TRBV7-2 TRBD1 - CASSLGPDRGSRETQYF TGTGCCAGCAGCTTAGGGCCCGACAGGGGGTCGCGGGAGACCCAGTACTTC
TRBJ1-6 TRBV7-9 TRBD1 few CASRAGTAPLHF TGTGCCAGCAGAGCCGGGACAGCACCCCTCCACTTT
TRBJ2-7 TRBV18 TRBD2 - CASSPSGGRVYEQYF TGTGCCAGCTCACCAAGTGGCGGGAGGGTCTACGAGCAGTACTTC
TRBJ2-1 TRBV5-1 TRBD2 - CASWGGLASYNEQFF TGCGCCAGCTGGGGGGGACTAGCGTCCTACAATGAGCAGTTCTTC
TRBJ2-1 TRBV4-3 TRBD2 - CASSQTGLANHEQFF TGCGCCAGCAGCCAAACCGGACTAGCGAACCATGAGCAGTTCTTC
TRBJ2-7 TRBV5-1 TRBD1 - CASSLASSDRGYEQYF TGCGCCAGCAGCTTGGCGTCCTCGGACAGGGGCTACGAGCAGTACTTC
TRBJ1-2 TRBV28 - - CASSLGPLAYGYTF TGTGCCAGCAGTTTGGGCCCGTTGGCCTATGGCTACACCTTC
TRBJ2-7 TRBV5-1 - - CASSSPDSRGVWEQYF TGCGCCAGCAGCTCCCCCGACAGTCGTGGGGTATGGGAGCAGTACTTC
TRBJ2-7 TRBV28 - - CASRNRETQYF TGTGCCAGCAGAAACAGGGAAACGCAGTACTTC
TRBJ2-7 TRBV6-5 TRBD1 - CASSYAQGVTLGEQYF TGTGCCAGCAGTTACGCACAGGGGGTAACCCTCGGCGAGCAGTACTTC
TRBJ2-7 TRBV7-8 TRBD2 - CASSLVLAGTYEQYF TGTGCCAGCAGCCTAGTATTAGCGGGCACCTACGAGCAGTACTTC
TRBJ1-2 TRBV11-2 TRBD1 - CASSLETGGYGYTF TGTGCCAGCAGCTTGGAGACAGGGGGCTATGGCTACACCTTC
TRBJ2-1 TRBV28 - - CASSVGGFNEQFF TGTGCCAGCAGTGTGGGGGGATTCAATGAGCAGTTCTTC
TRBJ1-2 TRBV7-2 TRBD1 - CASSLGQPGQGYGYTF TGTGCCAGCAGCTTAGGACAACCGGGACAGGGTTACGGCTACACCTTC
TRBJ2-3 TRBV30 TRBD2 - CACRRRLAGGITDTQYF TGTGCCTGCCGCAGACGACTAGCGGGAGGTATAACAGATACGCAGTATTTT
TRBJ1-2 TRBV21-1 - - CASSKVARRGKGYTF TGTGCCAGCAGCAAAGTGGCCCGCAGGGGGAAGGGCTACACCTTC
TRBJ1-2 TRBV7-3 TRBD1 - CASSSTGVGGYTF TGTGCCAGCAGCTCAACAGGGGTAGGGGGCTACACCTTC
TRBJ1-3 TRBV30 - - CAWVPGAGNTIYF TGTGCCTGGGTCCCAGGGGCTGGAAACACCATATATTTT
TRBJ1-2 TRBV7-3 TRBD1 - CASSSSGGKGGYTF TGTGCCAGCAGCTCCTCAGGGGGGAAGGGTGGCTACACCTTC
TRBJ1-2 TRBV10-3 - once CAISESEAGSWGYTF TGTGCCATCAGTGAGTCGGAGGCCGGTTCTTGGGGCTACACCTTC
TRBJ2-1 TRBV4-2 TRBD2 once CASSHGGNGLVYEQFF TGTGCCAGCAGCCACGGAGGGAATGGACTAGTTTATGAGCAGTTCTTC
TRBJ2-1 TRBV27 - - CASRPADWSSYNEQFF TGTGCCAGCCGACCGGCGGATTGGAGCTCCTACAATGAGCAGTTCTTC
TRBJ2-1 TRBV7-9 - - CASSLRLEYNEQFF TGTGCCAGCAGCTTGAGACTAGAGTACAATGAGCAGTTCTTC
TRBJ2-7 TRBV7-2 TRBD2 - CASSDRFGLAGAPSYEQYF TGTGCCAGCAGCGATCGATTCGGACTAGCGGGAGCTCCCTCCTACGAGCAGTACTTC
TRBJ2-7 TRBV21-1 - - CASSLSYEQYF TGTGCCAGCAGCCTATCCTACGAGCAGTACTTC